The source of this T cell receptor (beta chain) is a study of Ad26.COV2.S vaccination and SARS-CoV-2 variants. Study findings and constraints: Following vaccination, spike-specific CD8+ and CD4+ T cell responses reportedly exhibited substantial breadth.

Looked up from germline, CDR1 is SGHVS and CDR2 is FNYEAQ. The CDR3 length is 13 residues. J gave up 3 bases and V 5 bases, and 2 bases lay outside the gene matches. This clone was seen more than once but under ten times. The antigen remains unidentified. The treatment here: about 20 received Ad26.COV2.S at low or high dose, single or two shots; about 5 received placebo; per-sample allocation not given. Samples analyzed were those drawn on day 63 after the first vaccine or placebo injection. In the vaccine, an Ad26 vector expressed the SARS-CoV-2 spike of the Wuhan strain. Profiling relied on immunoSEQ multiplex PCR, and the TCRdb table lists in-frame clones only, not all of them. Among 250,000 to 300,000 clones listed, 70% to 90% were seen once.

This sequence originates from a person between 18 and 60 years old who received the Ad26.COV2.S COVID-19 vaccine or a placebo. This specimen consisted of peripheral blood, obtained in a trial of Ad26.COV2.S vaccine versus placebo. V gene TRBV7-6 combines with J gene TRBJ1-1; 8 nucleotides line up with TRBD1. The chain's CDR3 is CASSIQGDTEAFF. The CDR3 nucleotides are TGTGCCAGCAGCATACAGGGGGACACTGAAGCTTTCTTT. The entire variable domain, with the rest obtained from reference TRBV7-6 and TRBJ1-1, is as follows: GAGVSQSPRYKVTKRGQDVALRCDPISGHVSLYWYRQALGQGPEFLTYFNYEAQQDKSGLPNDRFSAERPEGSISTLTIQRTEQRDSAMYRCASSIQGDTEAFFGQGTRLTVV.